The T cell receptor (beta chain) described here comes from a study of response to subunit inactivated influenza vaccine. Germline CDR1 is MNHNY and CDR2 is SVGAGI (reference sequence). This CDR3 spans 13 amino acids. The junction had 4 bases not matched to a gene; V was cut back by 0 bases and J by 13 bases. This clonotype was recorded at least ten times. TCRdb passed the RT-PCR reads through MiXCR, listing each CDR3 protein once. Of approximately 200,000 distinct CDR3 sequences listed, approximately 15% were seen once; the top ten hold approximately 27%. Specimen: CD8+ T cells sorted from PBMCs, collected 4 to 6 days after vaccination. The chain recombines TRBV6-6 with TRBJ1-4; TRBD1 matches at 8 bases. The clonotype was recovered from a man aged 50-60 years who received an inactivated influenza vaccine. CDR3 nucleotides: TGTGCCAGCAGTTACTCCGGACAGGGAGGACTGTTTTTT. Amino acids: CASSYSGQGGLFF.